Below are 15 T cell receptor beta chains sequenced from a single sample in a study of T cells in Graves' hyperthyroidism and ophthalmopathy. Amplification of TCR beta CDR3 regions was performed using RNA transcripts as template. HTBI primers were the set used in a first-round RT-PCR of the TCR CDR3. MiXCR, run by TCRdb on the multiplex PCR reads, gives a single entry per CDR3 protein. The sample records approximately 510,000 distinct CDR3 sequences, around 21% being singletons. The sample comprised blood. The receptor set was obtained from a man younger than 30 with Graves' hyperthyroidism.

This clonotype was counted many times. V gene TRBV6-5 combines with J gene TRBJ2-7; 9 bases agree with TRBD1. CDR1 and CDR2 from the germline V gene are MNHEY and SVGAGI. CDR3 length: 15 residues. V was clipped by 2 bases and J by 3 bases; unmatched bases: 5. The CDR3 sequence: CASSYAGTGNYEQYF. The CDR3 nucleotides read TGTGCCAGCAGTTACGCTGGGACAGGGAACTACGAGCAGTACTTC.

This clonotype was seen at least ten times. The V call is TRBV28, the J call TRBJ1-1; possibly TRBD1 for D (5 bases). The CDR3 is made up of 14 amino acids. Germline V gene data show CDR1 as MDHEN and CDR2 as SYDVKM. V dropped 2 bases and J dropped 0 bases, with 7 bases sitting between them. The CDR3 region is CASSLEGMNTEAFF. CDR3 in DNA: TGTGCCAGCAGTTTAGAGGGGATGAACACTGAAGCTTTCTTT. Full variable domain (remainder filled in from reference TRBV28 and TRBJ1-1): DVKVTQSSRYLVKRTGEKVFLECVQDMDHENMFWYRQDPGLGLRLIYFSYDVKMKEKGDIPEGYSVSREKKERFSLILESASTNQTSMYLCASSLEGMNTEAFFGQGTRLTVV.

This chain links TRBV30 with TRBJ1-1, with 7 nucleotides matching TRBD1. The CDR3 runs to 16 residues. Germline lookup yields CDR1 GTSNPN and CDR2 SVGIG (reference sequence). The trim removed 2 bases at V and 1 base at J, leaving 10 bases unmatched. The DNA of the CDR3 is TGTGCCTGGAGTACCCTAAGGGGACAGCGGAACACTGAAGCTTTCTTT. This encodes CAWSTLRGQRNTEAFF.

Many counts were recorded for this clonotype. The chain couples TRBV12-3 or TRBV12-4 to TRBJ1-1; TRBD1 might be the D (6 bases). CDR3 length: 15 amino acids. Trimming removed 5 bases at V and 4 bases at J, with 17 bases between. DNA for the CDR3: TGTGCCAGCAGTCTGCTACAGGGACTGGGCACTGAAGCTTTCTTT. This sequence encodes CASSLLQGLGTEAFF.

The rearrangement uses TRBV29-1 and TRBJ2-5, with D tentatively TRBD2 (5 bases). In germline, CDR1 is SQVTM, CDR2 ANQGSEA. The CDR3 consists of 12 residues. Trimming took off 4 bases at V and 5 bases at J, with 11 bases between the two ends. The DNA of the CDR3 is TGCAGCGTTGGGCGGGCGGTTGAGACCCAGTACTTC. This codes for CSVGRAVETQYF.

V usage is TRBV24-1 and J usage is TRBJ2-2; possibly TRBD1 for D (6 bases). CDR3 size: 13 residues. V dropped 3 bases and J dropped 7 bases, with 8 bases sitting between them. Germline V gives CDR1 KGHDR, CDR2 SFDVKD. The CDR3 loop is CATSDRTVGELFF. DNA of the CDR3: TGTGCCACCAGTGATCGGACAGTCGGGGAGCTGTTTTTT.

This chain joins TRBV6-1 and TRBJ2-2, with D possibly TRBD2 on 6 matching bases. CDR3 size: 15 residues. Germline V gives CDR1 MNHNS, CDR2 SASEGT. V was shortened by 4 bases and J by 5 bases, with 14 bases between the two germline ends. The CDR3: CASSAVEGRTGELFF. The CDR3 bases are TGTGCCAGCAGTGCAGTGGAGGGGAGGACCGGGGAGCTGTTTTTT.

This clonotype has a handful of counts. The chain is built from TRBV5-5 and TRBJ2-2, with D uncertain. The CDR3 length is 14 residues. Trimming took 2 bases from V and 6 from J, leaving 11 bases between them. Germline V lookup: CDR1 SGHKS, CDR2 YYEKEE (reference sequence). CDR3 sequence (DNA): TGTGCCAGCAGCTTCCGAAACCGACCCGGGGAGCTGTTTTTT. It codes for CASSFRNRPGELFF.

The chain couples TRBV2 to TRBJ2-2; D not resolved. The CDR3 is 11 residues long. CDR1 and CDR2 from the germline V gene are SNHLY and FYNNEI. V lost 4 bases and J lost 7, with 4 bases in between. CDR3 sequence reads: CASSANGELFF. In nucleotides, the CDR3 is TGTGCCAGCAGTGCCAACGGGGAGCTGTTTTTT.

The chain uses TRBV25-1 and TRBJ2-7; D not certain. Between the trimmed V and J ends, which lost 3 bases and 5 bases, there was a span of 14 bases. This CDR3 is 14 amino acids long. Germline V gene lookup returns CDR1 MGHDK and CDR2 SYGVNS. CDR3 protein: CASSDPLGVNEQYF. DNA of the CDR3: TGTGCCAGCAGTGATCCCCTTGGAGTTAACGAGCAGTACTTC.

This clonotype was seen at least ten times. This rearrangement joins TRBV7-8 to TRBJ2-5, with D tentatively TRBD2 (5 bases). Trimming shortened V by 1 base and J by 5 bases, and 11 bases separated the two germline ends. This CDR3 has 14 residues. Per germline, CDR1 SGHVS and CDR2 FQNEAQ. The DNA of the CDR3 is TGTGCCAGCAGCTTAGGGGGAGCCTACGAGACCCAGTACTTC. Amino acid sequence: CASSLGGAYETQYF.

The table lists this clonotype with many counts. The chain recombines TRBV15 with TRBJ1-5; D possibly corresponds to TRBD1 (5 bases). Per germline, CDR1 LNHNV and CDR2 YYDKDF (reference sequence). The CDR3 contains 17 residues. The V end lost 0 bases, the J end lost 5 bases, and 17 bases lay between the germline ends. Here the CDR3 DNA reads TGTGCCACCAGCAGAGATAGGGCAGGGATTGCGTATCAGCCCCAGCATTTT. Protein product: CATSRDRAGIAYQPQHF.

As concerns this clonotype: The junction departs from the called germline gene at one end, perhaps through a read error. The J gene is TRBJ1-5, the V gene TRBV12-3 or TRBV12-4; D uncertain. The CDR3 has 15 residues. As DNA, the CDR3 is TGTTCCAGCAGTTTGGAGGGTGACAACAATCAGCCCCAGCATTTT. It translates to CSSSLEGDNNQPQHF.

This clonotype was detected a few times. This chain connects TRBV11-1 to TRBJ1-2; 7 bases are a match to TRBD1. Unmatched junction bases numbered 13, after V lost 5 bases and J lost 4 bases. The CDR3 has 16 amino acids. From germline, CDR1 is SGHAT and CDR2 FQDESV (reference sequence). CDR3 sequence reads: CASSHHRDSALYGYTF. CDR3 in DNA: TGTGCCAGCAGCCATCACCGGGACAGCGCGCTCTATGGCTACACCTTC.

V is TRBV7-6 and J is TRBJ2-2; D remains unclear. The germline V gene encodes CDR1 SGHVS and CDR2 FNYEAQ. The CDR3 covers 13 residues. The germline V and J ends were trimmed by 2 bases and 6 bases, with 7 bases remaining between them. CDR3 in DNA: TGTGCCAGCAGCTTAATGCTAGCCGGGGAGCTGTTTTTT. As protein: CASSLMLAGELFF.